What follows is one TCR beta chain and its context. No antigen is known for it. The sample belongs to a study of T cells after yellow fever vaccination. Study overall: Where fractions had low cell numbers, libraries were prepared from them with the SMART-Seq v4 Ultra Low Input RNA kit.

General study points: When the response was secondary, it was weaker but reached its peak faster, day 5 versus 15.

The CDR3 runs to 13 residues. Germline CDR1 and CDR2: SQVTM and ANQGSEA. V dropped 5 bases and J dropped 9; count of bases not matched to a gene: 10. Making TCR cDNA involved 5'RACE template switching, which added UMIs and a universal primer site. TCRdb analysed the 5' RACE reads with MiXCR anew, one entry per CDR3 protein. The table shows roughly 250,000 distinct CDR3 sequences, with around 13% occurring only once. This receptor was obtained from a man between 25 and 39 years old who received the YFV17D yellow fever vaccine. J is TRBJ2-1 and V is TRBV29-1; the match to TRBD2 covers 7 bases. The sequencing here drew on CD4+ T cells sorted from PBMCs, taken 45 days after the yellow fever booster vaccination. The CDR3 sequence: CSVFDSGIGEQFF. The CDR3 nucleotides read TGCAGCGTTTTTGACAGCGGGATAGGTGAGCAGTTCTTC.